Listed here is a single T cell receptor (beta chain). This clone was detected once. The antigen it binds to is not known. One base away there is no much larger clone; base qualities are not given. Using the deep immunoSEQ assay, multiplex PCR amplified TCR CDR3 regions from genomic DNA. Extracted genomic DNA from each cell subset was distributed evenly across all wells of several immunoSEQ 96-well plates, and each plate was treated as a replicate. For sorted subsets, about 220 ng of genomic DNA, equivalent to some 33,000 T cell genomes, went into each replicate PCR. Purified libraries were measured with a Qubit 3.0 fluorometer, size-checked on a Bioanalyzer 2100, and measured again with the KAPA Library Quantification kit. Each immunoSEQ 96-well plate was sequenced on its own single-read 150-cycle Illumina NextSeq 550 flow cell. As for the original processing: The immunoSEQ output contained only junctional sequences without quality scores, so filtering could not match that applied to full-length reads. To assign V/J genes and CDR3, sequences were annotated against IMGT germline references using PyIR, a Python wrapper for IgBLAST v1.9. Reads were removed for weak V/J assignments (E-value above 1e-6), missing CDR3, stop codons, out-of-frame junctions, or ambiguous translated residues. V3J clonotypes were defined as sequences sharing the same inferred V gene, J gene, and CDR3 amino acid sequence. To compute the percentage overlap between repertoires, the number of shared unique clonotypes was divided by the size of the smaller repertoire. Richness of each repertoire was evaluated using RTK rarefaction, the Chao1 estimator, and Recon v2.1 estimates of unobserved clonotypes. OLGA was used to compute generation probabilities for all TCRbeta clonotypes that the gDNA method yielded from four donors. Held by TCRdb, this immuneACCESS table contains in-frame sequences only and omits some clones. Under half of the omission traces to an unresolved V gene where checked; the cause of the rest is unknown. V, J and clone size derive from that table, while D and trimming were established from the DNA sequence. This sample comprises 150,000 to 200,000 clones, 80% to 95% of them detected only once. The ten largest clonotypes hold around 0.067% of the sample.

This specimen comes from a study of shared clonotypes between healthy human individuals (dated by TCRdb to the early 2020s). Regarding the complete study: The cohort included a few men and two women between 18 and 49 years of age. For each donor, CD4 naive and CD4 memory were each run on three plates, CD8 naive on two plates, and CD8 memory on one plate. To estimate repertoire size and how much clonotype sharing occurs between individuals, the study deeply sequenced the blood TCR repertoires of roughly 5 healthy adults. To increase sequencing depth and limit assay-specific biases, TCR repertoire library preparation and sequencing were carried out by different laboratories using diverse techniques. Each donor's leukapheresis produced roughly between roughly 0.85 and 9.5 billion PBMCs. The study at large found these results: Pairwise subsampling indicated that sequencing depth was expected to affect the degree of clonotype sharing among donors. Naive subsets generally had larger estimated clonotype richness than memory subsets did. Compared with non-shared clonotypes, clonotypes shared by all four sorted-subset donors had higher generation probabilities. Sharing across a handful of donors was observed for approximately 5% of naive CD4, about 3.2% of naive CD8, roughly 2.4% of memory CD4, and approximately 0.41% of memory CD8 clonotypes. Because the study included only a small number of donors, the genetic and exposure-history diversity represented was limited. Sampling was restricted to blood, and TCR repertoires in tissue are likely to differ from TCR repertoires in blood. Incomplete sequencing was indicated by rarefaction of sorted-subset datasets, despite the large sequencing depth.

The donors were healthy, HIV-negative adults who had no recently reported acute infections or vaccinations. Every donor was a Caucasian adult residing in Nashville, Tennessee, USA. CD4+ T cells were enriched through magnetic negative selection, after which naive cells were positively selected on CD45RA and the remaining negative fraction served as the memory subset. After blood collection by leukapheresis, PBMCs were isolated using Ficoll-Histopaque density gradient centrifugation and then cryopreserved in the vapor phase of liquid nitrogen. Analytical flow cytometry was used to check the purity and quantity of each magnetically sorted T cell population. From each sorted fraction, genomic DNA was isolated and quantified by UV absorbance on a Nanodrop 2000c. CDR1 KGHSH and CDR2 LQKENI were looked up in the germline V gene. The germline V and J ends show losses of 4 bases and 1 base respectively, and no gene match explains 18 bases of the junction. The CDR3 measures 19 amino acids from cysteine to phenylalanine. Only the CDR3 DNA stays, 57 bases, in frame from base 1.

Sequenced sample: naive CD4+ T cells sorted from blood. This sample's cell subset or site label indicates: CD45RA+ positively selected. This receptor chain uses TRBV18 and TRBJ2-7; 8 nucleotides in the junction match TRBD2. The sequence was collected from a woman aged 25 to 45 in good health. The CDR3 sequence is CASSLRSLSWASGSYEQYF. The base sequence is TGTGCCAGCTCACTCCGCTCTCTTTCGTGGGCTAGCGGGTCCTACGAGCAGTACTTC.